Listed below are T cell receptor beta chains from one sample, sequenced in a study of blood T cell repertoires in COVID-19. Generated by immunoSEQ multiplex PCR, the TCRdb table keeps only in-frame clones and is missing some. The data show some 150,000 clones, with approximately 83% seen just once and less than 3.5% held by the top ten. Sequenced material: peripheral blood. The source of these receptors is a man between 65 and 80 years old with acute or convalescent COVID-19. CDR3s include the opening cysteine and the closing phenylalanine or tryptophan. The D gene is left open where the match is weak. Size is omitted from some rows. Given values are once, few, many or a class for expanded clones.

V gene: TRBV4-1
clone size: -
J gene: TRBJ1-2
CDR3 length: 14
D gene: -
CDR3 protein: CASSQEPGSYGYTF
CDR3 DNA: TGCGCCAGCAGCCAAGAACCGGGGAGCTATGGCTACACCTTC

V gene: TRBV24-1
clone size: -
J gene: TRBJ2-7
CDR3 length: 13
D gene: TRBD1
CDR3 protein: CATSPGQTYEQYF
CDR3 DNA: TGTGCCACCAGTCCGGGACAGACCTACGAGCAGTACTTC

V gene: TRBV6-5
clone size: -
J gene: TRBJ1-2
CDR3 length: 15
D gene: TRBD1
CDR3 protein: CASSQIQTGAGGYTF
CDR3 DNA: TGTGCCAGCAGCCAGATTCAGACAGGGGCTGGAGGCTACACCTTC

V gene: TRBV11-2
clone size: medium-sized
J gene: TRBJ2-1
CDR3 length: 15
D gene: -
CDR3 protein: CASSLSGSSYNEQFF
CDR3 DNA: TGTGCCAGCAGCTTGTCGGGAAGCTCCTACAATGAGCAGTTCTTC

V gene: TRBV7-2
clone size: -
J gene: TRBJ2-4
CDR3 length: 15
D gene: TRBD2
CDR3 protein: CASSKLAGGLNIQYF
CDR3 DNA: TGTGCCAGCAGCAAACTAGCGGGAGGGCTTAACATTCAGTACTTC

V gene: TRBV19
clone size: -
J gene: TRBJ1-5
CDR3 length: 14
D gene: -
CDR3 protein: CASSILGGGQPQHF
CDR3 DNA: TGTGCCAGTAGTATACTCGGGGGGGGTCAGCCCCAGCATTTT

V gene: TRBV30
clone size: many
J gene: TRBJ2-7
CDR3 length: 17
D gene: TRBD2
CDR3 protein: CAWSGPASGRPAGEQYF
CDR3 DNA: TGTGCCTGGAGTGGGCCTGCCAGCGGGAGACCGGCAGGCGAGCAGTACTTC

V gene: TRBV29-1
clone size: -
J gene: TRBJ1-5
CDR3 length: 12
D gene: -
CDR3 protein: CSVGHSNQPQHF
CDR3 DNA: TGCAGCGTTGGACACAGCAATCAGCCCCAGCATTTT

V gene: TRBV28
clone size: -
J gene: TRBJ2-2
CDR3 length: 17
D gene: TRBD2
CDR3 protein: CASSLALAGPNTGELFF
CDR3 DNA: TGTGCCAGCAGTTTGGCGCTAGCGGGACCGAACACCGGGGAGCTGTTTTTT

V gene: TRBV10-1
clone size: few
J gene: TRBJ2-1
CDR3 length: 19
D gene: TRBD2
CDR3 protein: CASSEGGVAGRVSYNEQFF
CDR3 DNA: TGCGCCAGCAGTGAGGGAGGGGTAGCGGGAAGGGTATCCTACAATGAGCAGTTCTTC